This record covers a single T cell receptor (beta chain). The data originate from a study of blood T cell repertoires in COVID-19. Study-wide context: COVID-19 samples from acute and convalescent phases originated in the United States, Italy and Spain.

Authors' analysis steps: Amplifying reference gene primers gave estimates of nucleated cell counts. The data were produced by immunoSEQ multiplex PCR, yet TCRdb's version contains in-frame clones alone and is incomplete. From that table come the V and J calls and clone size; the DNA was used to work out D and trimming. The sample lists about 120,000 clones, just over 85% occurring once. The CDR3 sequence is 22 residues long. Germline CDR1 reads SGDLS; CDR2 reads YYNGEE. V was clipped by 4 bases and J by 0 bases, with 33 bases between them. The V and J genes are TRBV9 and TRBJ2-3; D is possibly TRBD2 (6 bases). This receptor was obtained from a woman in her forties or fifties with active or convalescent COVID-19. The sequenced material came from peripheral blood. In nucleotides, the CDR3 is TGTGCCAGCAGCCGAAGCACTTATCAGGAGGGGCGGGCCACCCTTAGCACAGATACGCAGTATTTT. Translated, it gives CASSRSTYQEGRATLSTDTQYF.